The 15 T cell receptor beta chains below were found in one sample sequenced in a study of early T cells in non-severe SARS-CoV-2 infection. TCRdb reprocessed the 5' RACE reads with MiXCR, giving one entry per CDR3 protein. The sample yields about 81,000 distinct CDR3 sequences, more than 5% seen once. The sample comprised whole blood. All receptors come from an adult who was a healthcare worker with PCR-confirmed SARS-CoV-2 infection or an uninfected control (not recorded which).

This chain uses TRBV16 with TRBJ1-1, with D perhaps TRBD1 (5 bases). Germline CDR1 reads KGHSY; CDR2 reads FQNENV. This CDR3 has 14 amino acids. Trimming shortened V by 1 base and J by 1 base, and 7 bases separated the two germline ends. The CDR3 sequence: CASSQYRKNTEAFF. As DNA, the CDR3 is TGTGCCAGCAGCCAATACAGGAAGAACACTGAAGCTTTCTTT.

The V gene is TRBV28, the J gene TRBJ1-2, with D hard to call. Trimming pared 3 bases from V and 4 bases from J, leaving 12 bases between. The CDR3 extends over 14 amino acids. Germline V lookup: CDR1 MDHEN, CDR2 SYDVKM. The CDR3 DNA follows: TGTGCCAGCAGTTTTTCGGGTGGCGTCTATGGCTACACCTTC. Protein sequence: CASSFSGGVYGYTF.

This clonotype was recorded many times. The chain couples TRBV20-1 to TRBJ2-5; no reliable D call. This CDR3 comprises 13 residues. V lost 0 bases to trimming and J lost 7 bases, with 12 bases between them. Germline CDR1 is DFQATT and CDR2 is SNEGSKA (reference sequence). The CDR3 reads CSARDQALGTQYF. The CDR3, as DNA: TGCAGTGCTAGAGATCAGGCGCTTGGGACCCAGTACTTC.

This clonotype was seen a single time. The rearrangement uses TRBV7-2 and TRBJ1-2; D unclear. This CDR3 region has 16 residues. Germline-derived CDR1 and CDR2 are SGHTA and FQGNSA. V lost 2 bases and J lost 1, with 14 bases in between. This CDR3 reads CASSLRSTDHNYGYTF. In DNA, the CDR3 is TGTGCCAGCAGCTTACGGTCGACGGATCATAACTATGGCTACACCTTC.

The table lists this clonotype with many counts. The chain links TRBV20-1 to TRBJ2-3; TRBD2 matches 13 bases. Germline V gene lookup returns CDR1 DFQATT and CDR2 SNEGSKA (reference sequence). The J segment lost 6 bases and the V segment lost 5 bases, leaving 8 bases of the junction unmatched. The CDR3 runs to 15 residues. The chain's CDR3 is CSALGLAGVGDTQYF. The CDR3 nucleotides read TGCAGTGCTCTAGGACTAGCGGGAGTGGGGGATACGCAGTATTTT.

This clonotype has a handful of counts. This rearrangement joins TRBV7-2 to TRBJ1-4; D not certain. CDR3 length equals 15 residues. Per the germline V gene, CDR1 is SGHTA and CDR2 is FQGNSA. With 2 bases removed from V and 8 bases from J, the gap between germline ends came to 15 bases. CDR3 amino acids: CASSLRAAGSEKLFF. The CDR3 DNA reads TGTGCCAGCAGCTTACGGGCAGCTGGAAGCGAAAAACTGTTTTTT.

The chain recombines TRBV6-1 with TRBJ1-1; D is perhaps TRBD1 (6 bases). There are 13 residues in the CDR3. Germline CDR1 is MNHNS and CDR2 is SASEGT. The germline V and J ends were trimmed by 2 bases and 3 bases, with 7 bases remaining between them. The CDR3 sequence is CASSEQGYTEAFF. The CDR3 DNA is TGTGCCAGCAGTGAACAGGGGTACACTGAAGCTTTCTTT.

This clonotype was counted at least ten times. V gene TRBV6-6 combines with J gene TRBJ1-1; D ambiguous. V shed 2 bases and J shed 1 base, with 5 bases lying between them. CDR1 is MNHNY and CDR2 is SVGAGI in the germline V gene (reference sequence). There are 13 residues in the CDR3. This chain's CDR3 is CASSYGGNTEAFF. CDR3 DNA sequence: TGTGCCAGCAGTTACGGCGGGAACACTGAAGCTTTCTTT.

This clonotype has ten or more counts. The chain has TRBV11-2 and TRBJ2-5; no firm D call. The CDR3 extends over 12 amino acids. The V and J ends lost 3 bases and 5 bases respectively, with 7 bases between them. Per germline, CDR1 SGHAT and CDR2 FQNNGV. CDR3 region: CASSFVKETQYF. The DNA for the CDR3 is TGTGCCAGCAGCTTCGTTAAGGAGACCCAGTACTTC.

The DNA of the CDR3 is TGTGCCAGTAGTACAGGAGCCTTTCAGCCCCAGCATTTT. Encoded protein: CASSTGAFQPQHF. The V and J genes are TRBV19 and TRBJ1-5; D remains ambiguous. This CDR3 region has 13 residues. The V gene lost 4 bases and the J gene lost 6 bases, with 10 bases spanning the gap. Germline lookup yields CDR1 LNHDA and CDR2 SQIVND (reference sequence).

The chain combines TRBV20-1 with TRBJ1-1; D is ambiguous. Germline CDR1 DFQATT, CDR2 SNEGSKA (reference sequence). V lost 2 bases, J lost 0 bases, and 7 bases lay in between. This CDR3 has 13 residues. The chain's CDR3 is CSARPVMNTEAFF. DNA for the CDR3: TGCAGTGCTAGACCTGTCATGAACACTGAAGCTTTCTTT.

The sample holds a few counts of this clonotype. This chain connects TRBV10-3 to TRBJ2-7; possible D gene TRBD1, 6 bases. The length of the CDR3 is 14 residues. Germline V gene data show CDR1 as ENHRY and CDR2 as SYGVKD. Trimming pared 0 bases from V and 1 base from J, leaving 7 bases between. In nucleotides, the CDR3 is TGTGCCATCAGTGAGTCAACAGGGTCCTACGAGCAGTACTTC. This sequence encodes CAISESTGSYEQYF.

This clonotype came up many times. The chain carries TRBV6-5 and TRBJ2-7, with TRBD1 identical over 7 bases. With 0 bases clipped from V and 3 bases from J, the junction kept 17 bases outside the gene matches. The CDR3 has 19 amino acids. The germline gives CDR1 MNHEY, CDR2 SVGAGI. CDR3 loop: CASSYSPRTRTGRLYEQYF. The CDR3 coding sequence is TGTGCCAGCAGTTACTCGCCTCGAACCCGGACAGGCCGCCTCTACGAGCAGTACTTC.

This clonotype has ten or more counts. This chain connects TRBV20-1 to TRBJ1-1, with 8 bases aligning to TRBD1. CDR1 is DFQATT and CDR2 is SNEGSKA in the germline V gene (reference sequence). After removal of 1 base from V and 5 bases from J, the junction contained 12 bases not matched to a gene. This CDR3 region has 16 residues. DNA of the CDR3: TGCAGTGCTAGAGCGATGGACAGGGTAGGGGAGACTGAAGCTTTCTTT. This gives the protein CSARAMDRVGETEAFF.

For this clonotype: A much larger clonotype is one base distant, so this may be a read error. The chain employs TRBV7-9 and TRBJ1-6, with 8 positions matching TRBD1. The CDR3 covers 17 residues. Per germline, CDR1 SEHNR and CDR2 FQNEAQ (reference sequence). CDR3 bases: TGTACCAGCAGCTACGGACAGGGCAGCTCCTATAATTCACCCCTCCACTTT. It codes for CTSSYGQGSSYNSPLHF.